Below are 21 T cell receptor beta chains sequenced from a single sample in a study of CD8 T cells in Susac syndrome. It was with random hexamers that roughly 0.45 to 1 ug RNA was reverse transcribed. MiXCR, run by TCRdb on the immunoSEQ multiplex PCR reads, gives a single entry per CDR3 protein. The sample has about 140,000 distinct CDR3 sequences, approximately 94% seen once; the top ten hold approximately 0.09%. The sequencing sample was made of CD4+ T cells from PBMCs. The receptors come from a human donor in good health.

Only one count was recorded for this clonotype. This rearrangement joins TRBV5-5 to TRBJ2-5; 10 bases align to TRBD2. Germline V gives CDR1 SGHKS, CDR2 YYEKEE (reference sequence). There are 17 residues in the CDR3. V lost 0 bases, J lost 2 bases, and 7 bases stayed unmatched. Here the CDR3 DNA reads TGTGCCAGCAGCTTGGATCAAGCGGGAGGGCTTCAAGAGACCCAGTACTTC. Translation: CASSLDQAGGLQETQYF.

The rearrangement uses TRBV11-2 and TRBJ2-1; D may correspond to TRBD1 or TRBD2 (5 bases each). This CDR3 spans 16 amino acids. The V and J ends lost 0 bases and 8 bases respectively, with 17 bases between them. The germline gives CDR1 SGHAT, CDR2 FQNNGV. CDR3 in amino acids: CASSLDRQGVSDEQFF. CDR3 nucleotide sequence: TGTGCCAGCAGCTTAGATCGGCAGGGAGTTAGTGATGAGCAGTTCTTC.

J is TRBJ2-7 and V is TRBV28, with D hard to call. This CDR3 spans 14 amino acids. CDR1 is MDHEN and CDR2 is SYDVKM in the germline V gene. V was pared by 6 bases and J by 2 bases, with 14 bases between. CDR3 in DNA: TGTGCCAGCAGCCCGTTCCGGGTAACCTACGAGCAGTACTTC. It specifies CASSPFRVTYEQYF.

The V call is TRBV20-1, the J call TRBJ2-7, with 10 bases fitting TRBD2. The trim removed 6 bases at V and 3 bases at J, leaving 8 bases unmatched. The CDR3 runs 14 residues. CDR1 and CDR2 from the germline V gene are DFQATT and SNEGSKA (reference sequence). CDR3 protein: CSAVLAGPHYEQYF. The CDR3 region has the DNA TGCAGTGCCGTACTAGCGGGACCCCACTACGAGCAGTACTTC.

The chain employs TRBV10-1 and TRBJ2-5; 11 bases are shared with TRBD2. Germline CDR1 reads WNHNN; CDR2 reads SYGVQD (reference sequence). The junction had 9 bases not matched to a gene; V was cut back by 8 bases and J by 4 bases. The CDR3 is 15 residues long. Written as DNA, the CDR3 is TGCGCCAGCGATCGAACTAGCGGGAGCCGAGAGACCCAGTACTTC. This gives the protein CASDRTSGSRETQYF.

The chain joins TRBV7-9 to TRBJ1-1; D remains ambiguous. The CDR3 is made up of 13 amino acids. V was pared by 4 bases and J by 2 bases, with 8 bases between. Germline CDR1 and CDR2: SEHNR and FQNEAQ (reference sequence). The chain's CDR3 is CASSSTRNTEAFF. CDR3 nucleotide sequence: TGTGCCAGCAGCTCAACACGAAACACTGAAGCTTTCTTT.

The V gene is TRBV20-1, the J gene TRBJ1-2, with 7 bases lining up with TRBD1. Germline lookup yields CDR1 DFQATT and CDR2 SNEGSKA (reference sequence). The CDR3 contains 18 residues. After removal of 0 bases from V and 3 bases from J, the junction contained 16 bases not matched to a gene. The CDR3 nucleotides are TGCAGTGCTAGAGATTCGACCCACACGTCTCAGGGGGACTATGGCTACACCTTC. This gives the protein CSARDSTHTSQGDYGYTF.

This clonotype was picked up one time. V usage is TRBV28 and J usage is TRBJ2-3, with D unresolved. Trimming removed 5 bases at V and 6 bases at J, with 9 bases between. The V gene's germline CDR1 is MDHEN and CDR2 SYDVKM. CDR3 size: 12 residues. The CDR3 sequence is CASSPQRDTQYF. As DNA, the CDR3 is TGTGCCAGCAGTCCTCAGCGTGATACGCAGTATTTT.

The V and J genes are TRBV20-1 and TRBJ1-1; D is uncertain. CDR1 DFQATT and CDR2 SNEGSKA come from the germline V gene (reference sequence). The CDR3 is 15 amino acids. The V end lost 0 bases, the J end lost 0 bases, and 11 bases lay between the germline ends. The CDR3 here is CSARDKVSLNTEAFF. CDR3 coding DNA: TGCAGTGCTAGAGATAAGGTCAGCCTGAACACTGAAGCTTTCTTT.

The rearrangement joins TRBV2 to TRBJ2-7, with D maybe TRBD2 (7 bases). The CDR3 is made up of 15 amino acids. CDR1 SNHLY and CDR2 FYNNEI come from the germline V gene. V lost 4 bases, J lost 2 bases, and 15 bases lay in between. The CDR3 sequence is CASSGRGRGAYEQYF. CDR3 DNA sequence: TGTGCCAGCAGTGGACGGGGGAGGGGGGCCTACGAGCAGTACTTC.

J is TRBJ2-1 and V is TRBV6-2 or TRBV6-3; 13 nucleotides line up with TRBD2. The CDR3 loop spans 14 amino acids. Losses at the gene ends were 6 bases for V and 9 bases for J; bases not matched to a gene: 5. Germline assignment: CDR1 MNHEY and CDR2 SVGEGT. CDR3 sequence reads: CASRETSGRIEQFF. The CDR3 DNA sequence: TGTGCCAGCAGGGAGACTAGCGGGAGGATTGAGCAGTTCTTC.

This clonotype was recorded a few times. J is TRBJ1-5 and V is TRBV19, with 8 bases lining up with TRBD1. V gave up 10 bases and J gave up 1 base; unmatched junction bases: 3. The CDR3 runs to 13 residues. Germline loops: CDR1 LNHDA, CDR2 SQIVND (reference sequence). The CDR3 spells CATRTGSNQPQHF. Written as DNA, the CDR3 is TGTGCCACCCGGACAGGGAGCAATCAGCCCCAGCATTTT.

This chain connects TRBV2 to TRBJ2-4, with TRBD2 matching 7 bases. This CDR3 spans 12 amino acids. Trimming cost V 6 bases and J 8 bases; bases outside gene matches: 4. The germline V gene encodes CDR1 SNHLY and CDR2 FYNNEI. CDR3 nucleotides: TGTGCCAGCAGGGGGGGAGGGGACATTCAGTACTTC. It specifies CASRGGGDIQYF.

The chain uses TRBV2 and TRBJ2-7; 9 positions match TRBD2. With V trimmed by 4 bases and J by 0 bases, 7 bases remained unmatched. Germline assignment: CDR1 SNHLY and CDR2 FYNNEI. The CDR3 consists of 16 residues. The CDR3 DNA follows: TGTGCCAGCAGTGCCGGGCTAGCGGGATCCTCCTACGAGCAGTACTTC. Amino acids: CASSAGLAGSSYEQYF.

The chain joins TRBV11-2 to TRBJ2-7; perhaps TRBD2 as D (6 bases). Germline V gives CDR1 SGHAT, CDR2 FQNNGV. V was clipped by 5 bases and J by 4 bases, with 15 bases between them. The CDR3 covers 14 residues. The CDR3 DNA sequence: TGTGCCAGCAGCCACCGGCGGGGCGGTTACGAGCAGTACTTC. Translation gives CASSHRRGGYEQYF.

This sequence joins TRBV5-1 and TRBJ2-3, with D unresolved. The CDR3 is 14 residues long. Germline assignment: CDR1 SGHRS and CDR2 YFSETQ. The germline V and J ends were trimmed by 2 bases and 1 base, with 8 bases remaining between them. The DNA for the CDR3 is TGCGCCAGCAGCTTCCGGACGGGCACAGATACGCAGTATTTT. Translated: CASSFRTGTDTQYF.

The chain uses TRBV7-2 and TRBJ1-1, with D tentatively TRBD1 (5 bases). Germline V CDR1 and CDR2: SGHTA, FQGNSA. The CDR3 runs 13 residues. The germline V and J ends were trimmed by 5 bases and 4 bases, with 11 bases remaining between them. The CDR3, as DNA: TGTGCCAGCAGCGCGACCAGGGTCACTGAAGCTTTCTTT. Translating gives CASSATRVTEAFF.

The chain links TRBV2 to TRBJ2-7, with a tentative D call TRBD2 (6 bases). V lost 6 bases and J lost 3, with 9 bases in between. The CDR3 spans 12 residues. Germline V lookup: CDR1 SNHLY, CDR2 FYNNEI. CDR3 in amino acids: CASREGFYEQYF. DNA of the CDR3: TGTGCCAGCAGGGAGGGCTTCTACGAGCAGTACTTC.

This clonotype occurred once. The chain employs TRBV30 and TRBJ1-5; 8 nucleotides line up with TRBD1. V was pared by 8 bases and J by 6 bases, with 9 bases of the junction left unmatched. The CDR3 spans 13 residues. Germline V gene data show CDR1 as GTSNPN and CDR2 as SVGIG (reference sequence). Written as DNA, the CDR3 is TGTGCCCTTAAAACAGGGGGGGGTCAGCCCCAGCATTTT. Its translation: CALKTGGGQPQHF.

V is TRBV6-6 and J is TRBJ2-7; D call uncertain. Trimming removed 2 bases at V and 2 bases at J, with 10 bases between. Germline CDR1 is MNHNY and CDR2 is SVGAGI (reference sequence). This CDR3 contains 14 residues. CDR3 amino acids: CASSYGPGTYEQYF. The CDR3 DNA reads as TGTGCCAGCAGTTACGGGCCAGGAACCTACGAGCAGTACTTC.

The chain couples TRBV19 to TRBJ1-1, with unresolved D. Germline lookup yields CDR1 LNHDA and CDR2 SQIVND (reference sequence). This CDR3 region has 15 residues. V lost 3 bases, J lost 1 base, and 12 bases lay in between. CDR3 protein: CASSIGPVWNTEAFF. CDR3 nucleotide sequence: TGTGCCAGTAGTATTGGCCCCGTATGGAACACTGAAGCTTTCTTT.